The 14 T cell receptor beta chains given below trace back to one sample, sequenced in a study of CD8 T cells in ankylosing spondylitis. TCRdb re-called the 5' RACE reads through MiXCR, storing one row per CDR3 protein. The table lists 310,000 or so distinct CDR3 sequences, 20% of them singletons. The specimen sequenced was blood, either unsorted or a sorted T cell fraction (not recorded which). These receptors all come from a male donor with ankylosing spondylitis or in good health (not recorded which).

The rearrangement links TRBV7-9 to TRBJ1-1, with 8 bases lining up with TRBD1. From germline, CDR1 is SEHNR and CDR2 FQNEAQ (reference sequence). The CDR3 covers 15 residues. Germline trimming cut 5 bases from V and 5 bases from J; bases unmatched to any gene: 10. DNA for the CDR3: TGTGCCAGCAGCCCCACGACAGGGGAGGGTACTGAAGCTTTCTTT. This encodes CASSPTTGEGTEAFF.

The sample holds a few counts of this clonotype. In DNA form, the CDR3 reads TGTGCCAGCAGTGGAGCGGGAGGAGGAGTAGATACGCAGTATTTT. Residues: CASSGAGGGVDTQYF. The chain has TRBV6-4 and TRBJ2-3, with 9 nucleotides matching TRBD2. CDR1 MRHNA and CDR2 SNTAGT come from the germline V gene. With 4 bases clipped from V and 5 bases from J, the junction kept 7 bases outside the gene matches. The CDR3 has 15 amino acids.

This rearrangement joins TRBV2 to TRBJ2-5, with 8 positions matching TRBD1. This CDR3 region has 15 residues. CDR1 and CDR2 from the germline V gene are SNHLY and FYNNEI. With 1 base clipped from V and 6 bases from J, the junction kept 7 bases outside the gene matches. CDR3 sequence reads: CASSEDPGGAKTQYF. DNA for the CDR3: TGTGCCAGCAGTGAAGATCCAGGGGGCGCGAAGACCCAGTACTTC.

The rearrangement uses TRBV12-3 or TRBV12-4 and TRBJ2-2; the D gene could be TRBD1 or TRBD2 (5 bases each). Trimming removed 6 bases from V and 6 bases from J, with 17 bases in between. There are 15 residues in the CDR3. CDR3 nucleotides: TGTGCCAGCAGCGGGAACCAGGGTACCGCCGGGGAGCTGTTTTTT. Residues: CASSGNQGTAGELFF.

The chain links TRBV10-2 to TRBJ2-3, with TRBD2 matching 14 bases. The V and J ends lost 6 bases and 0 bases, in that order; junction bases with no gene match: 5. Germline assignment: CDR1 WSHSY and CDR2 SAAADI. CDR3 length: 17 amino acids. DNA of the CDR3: TGCGCCAGCAGCGGACTAGCGGGAGGTACTAGCACAGATACGCAGTATTTT. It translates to CASSGLAGGTSTDTQYF.

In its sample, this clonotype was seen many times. Here the CDR3 DNA reads TGTGCCAGCAGTTTAATCTTCAACACCGGGGAGCTGTTTTTT. Protein product: CASSLIFNTGELFF. The chain is built from TRBV27 and TRBJ2-2, with D hard to call. The V and J ends lost 2 bases and 2 bases respectively, with 6 bases between them. The CDR3 covers 14 residues. Germline assignment: CDR1 MNHEY and CDR2 SMNVEV (reference sequence).

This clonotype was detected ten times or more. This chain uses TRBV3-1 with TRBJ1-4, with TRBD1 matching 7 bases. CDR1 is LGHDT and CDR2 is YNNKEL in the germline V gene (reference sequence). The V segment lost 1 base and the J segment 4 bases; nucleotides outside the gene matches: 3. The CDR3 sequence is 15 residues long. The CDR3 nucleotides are TGTGCCAGCAGCCAAGTGGGACAGCTTAATGAAAAACTGTTTTTT. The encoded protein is CASSQVGQLNEKLFF.

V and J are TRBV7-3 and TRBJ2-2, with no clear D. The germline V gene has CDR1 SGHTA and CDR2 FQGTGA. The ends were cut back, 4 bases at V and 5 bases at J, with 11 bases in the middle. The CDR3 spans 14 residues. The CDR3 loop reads CASSSIPGTGELFF. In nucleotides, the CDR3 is TGTGCCAGCAGCTCCATCCCAGGAACCGGGGAGCTGTTTTTT.

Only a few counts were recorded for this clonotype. The CDR3 region has the DNA TGTGCCAGCAGTTACTCGATTACAGCTAGCCTGAACACTGAAGCTTTCTTT. As protein: CASSYSITASLNTEAFF. The chain joins TRBV6-5 to TRBJ1-1; unclear D gene. The CDR3 is made up of 17 amino acids. Trimming shortened V by 0 bases and J by 0 bases, and 14 bases separated the two germline ends. Germline CDR1 is MNHEY and CDR2 is SVGAGI.

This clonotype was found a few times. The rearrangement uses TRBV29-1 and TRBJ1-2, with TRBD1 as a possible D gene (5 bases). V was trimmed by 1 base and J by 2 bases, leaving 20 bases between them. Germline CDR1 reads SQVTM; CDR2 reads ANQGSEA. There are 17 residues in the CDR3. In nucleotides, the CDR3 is TGCAGCGTTGAAGGGAGGGCCCCAGGTAGGGGAAACTATGGCTACACCTTC. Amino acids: CSVEGRAPGRGNYGYTF.

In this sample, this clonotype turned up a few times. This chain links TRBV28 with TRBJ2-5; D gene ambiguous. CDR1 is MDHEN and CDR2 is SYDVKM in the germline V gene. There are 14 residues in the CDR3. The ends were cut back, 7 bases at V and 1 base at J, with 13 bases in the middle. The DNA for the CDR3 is TGTGCCAGCAACTCGAAAGGGATCCAAGAGACCCAGTACTTC. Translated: CASNSKGIQETQYF.

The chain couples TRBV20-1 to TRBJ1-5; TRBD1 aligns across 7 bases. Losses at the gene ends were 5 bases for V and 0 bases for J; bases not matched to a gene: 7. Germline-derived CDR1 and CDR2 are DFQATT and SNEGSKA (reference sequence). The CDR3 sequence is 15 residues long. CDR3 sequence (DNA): TGCAGTGCTGCACAGGGGAGGAGTAGCAATCAGCCCCAGCATTTT. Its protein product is CSAAQGRSSNQPQHF.

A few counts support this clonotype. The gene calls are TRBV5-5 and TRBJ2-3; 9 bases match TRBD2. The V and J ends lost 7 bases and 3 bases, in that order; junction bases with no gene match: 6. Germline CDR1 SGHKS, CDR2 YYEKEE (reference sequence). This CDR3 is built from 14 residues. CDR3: CASAREGTTDTQYF. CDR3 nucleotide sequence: TGTGCCAGCGCGCGGGAGGGAACTACAGATACGCAGTATTTT.

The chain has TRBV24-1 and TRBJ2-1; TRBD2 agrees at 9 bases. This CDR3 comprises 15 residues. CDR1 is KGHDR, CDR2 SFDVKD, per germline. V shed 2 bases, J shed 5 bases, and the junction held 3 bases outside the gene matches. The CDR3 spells CATSDSAGGHNEQFF. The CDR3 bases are TGTGCCACCAGTGATTCCGCGGGGGGGCACAATGAGCAGTTCTTC.